These 7 T cell receptor beta chains share one sample of origin, sequenced in a study of blood T cell repertoires in COVID-19. The method was immunoSEQ multiplex PCR; TCRdb's version includes in-frame clones alone and lacks a portion of them. The repertoire holds 150,000 or so clones, with approximately 80% as singletons. Sequenced material: PBMCs or T cells enriched from blood (not recorded which). All receptors derive from a man aged 45-65 years who had recovered from COVID-19.

J is TRBJ1-2 and V is TRBV6-5; perhaps TRBD1 as D (5 bases). V gave up 11 bases and J gave up 8 bases, with 18 bases separating them. The germline CDR1 and CDR2 sequences are MNHEY and SVGAGI. The CDR3 spans 12 residues. The CDR3 loop is CAGQKAGGGYTF. Written as DNA, the CDR3 is TGTGCCGGCCAGAAAGCCGGGGGGGGCTACACCTTC.

The rearrangement links TRBV29-1 to TRBJ1-4, with 7 bases aligning to TRBD1. From germline, CDR1 is SQVTM and CDR2 ANQGSEA. The CDR3 is 12 residues long. V was pared by 6 bases and J by 5 bases, with 3 bases of the junction left unmatched. The chain's CDR3 is CSVGTENEKLFF. The CDR3 coding sequence is TGCAGCGTAGGGACAGAGAATGAAAAACTGTTTTTT.

The V gene is TRBV5-4, the J gene TRBJ2-3; 7 bases are shared with TRBD2. This CDR3 region has 16 residues. Germline CDR1 and CDR2: SGHNT and YYREEE (reference sequence). V trimming: 4 bases; J trimming: 1 base; junction bases outside the gene matches: 9. Here the CDR3 DNA reads TGTGCCAGCAGCCCCAGCGGGGACCGCCGCACAGATACGCAGTATTTT. Translating it yields CASSPSGDRRTDTQYF. Based on the CDR3 plus reference TRBV5-4 and TRBJ2-3, the full variable domain is ETGVTQSPTHLIKTRGQQVTLRCSSQSGHNTVSWYQQALGQGPQFIFQYYREEENGRGNFPPRFSGLQFPNYSSELNVNALELDDSALYLCASSPSGDRRTDTQYFGPGTRLTVL.

The rearrangement joins TRBV2 to TRBJ2-1; 11 nucleotides agree with TRBD2. CDR3 size: 15 residues. CDR1 is SNHLY, CDR2 FYNNEI, per germline. V lost 7 bases to trimming and J lost 2 bases; unmatched junction nucleotides: 4. CDR3 sequence: CASTLAGGPYNEQFF. As DNA, the CDR3 is TGTGCCAGCACTCTAGCGGGAGGCCCCTACAATGAGCAGTTCTTC.

V gene TRBV28 combines with J gene TRBJ1-6; 8 bases agree with TRBD1. Germline CDR1 is MDHEN and CDR2 is SYDVKM. With V trimmed by 6 bases and J by 7 bases, 5 bases remained unmatched. The CDR3 runs 14 residues. CDR3 DNA: TGTGCCAGCAGACCGGACAGGGCGAATTCACCCCTCCACTTT. Protein: CASRPDRANSPLHF.

The chain has TRBV6-2 or TRBV6-3 and TRBJ1-5, with 7 bases matching TRBD1. Germline CDR1 MNHEY, CDR2 SVGEGT. Trimming removed 6 bases from V and 8 bases from J; junction bases left unmatched: 1. This CDR3 is built from 11 residues. CDR3 coding DNA: TGTGCCAGCAGCACAGGGGAGCCCCAGCATTTT. Translating it yields CASSTGEPQHF.

This chain uses TRBV6-5 with TRBJ1-1, with D perhaps matching TRBD1 (5 bases). Deletions cut 6 bases from V and 4 bases from J, with 18 bases between. This CDR3 comprises 15 residues. CDR1 MNHEY and CDR2 SVGAGI come from the germline V gene. CDR3 sequence: CASRTNRQVGTEAFF. The DNA of the CDR3 is TGTGCCAGCAGGACAAACAGGCAAGTGGGCACTGAAGCTTTCTTT.